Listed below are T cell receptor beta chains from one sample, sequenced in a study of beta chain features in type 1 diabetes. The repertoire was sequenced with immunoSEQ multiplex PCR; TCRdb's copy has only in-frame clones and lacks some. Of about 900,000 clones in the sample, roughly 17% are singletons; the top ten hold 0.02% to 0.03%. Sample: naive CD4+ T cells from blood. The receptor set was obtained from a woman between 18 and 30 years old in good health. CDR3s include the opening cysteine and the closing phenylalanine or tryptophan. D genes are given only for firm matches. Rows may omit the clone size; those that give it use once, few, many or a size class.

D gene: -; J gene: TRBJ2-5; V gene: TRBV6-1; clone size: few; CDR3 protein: CASSRDNQVAQYF; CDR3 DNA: TGTGCCAGCAGCCGGGACAATCAAGTGGCCCAGTACTTC
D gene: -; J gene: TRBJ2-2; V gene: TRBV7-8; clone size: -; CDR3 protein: CASSLRAEATTNTGELFF; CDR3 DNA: TGTGCCAGCAGCTTAAGGGCGGAGGCGACTACGAACACCGGGGAGCTGTTTTTT
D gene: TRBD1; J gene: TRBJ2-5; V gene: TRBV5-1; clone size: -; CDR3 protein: CASSLDGTGGAETQYF; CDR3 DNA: TGCGCCAGCAGCTTGGATGGGACAGGGGGCGCAGAGACCCAGTACTTC
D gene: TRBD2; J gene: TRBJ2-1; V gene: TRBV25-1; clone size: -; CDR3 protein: CASSELAGESEQFF; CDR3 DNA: TGTGCCAGCAGTGAACTAGCGGGAGAAAGTGAGCAGTTCTTC
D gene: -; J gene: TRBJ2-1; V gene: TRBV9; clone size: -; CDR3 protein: CARSVLGGRGPNEQFF; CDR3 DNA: TGTGCCCGCAGCGTTCTCGGGGGGCGGGGTCCGAATGAGCAGTTCTTC
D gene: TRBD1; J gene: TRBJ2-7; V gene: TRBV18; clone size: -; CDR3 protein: CASSPLGTGGDEQYF; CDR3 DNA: TGTGCCAGCTCACCATTAGGGACAGGGGGCGACGAGCAGTACTTC
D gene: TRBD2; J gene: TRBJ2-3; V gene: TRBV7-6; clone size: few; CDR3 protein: CASSKSHGRPDTQYF; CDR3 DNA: TGTGCCAGCAGCAAGAGTCACGGGAGGCCAGATACGCAGTATTTT
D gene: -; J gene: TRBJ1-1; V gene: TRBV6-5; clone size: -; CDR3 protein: CASSYFGTLANTEAFF; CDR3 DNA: TGTGCCAGCAGTTACTTTGGGACTCTCGCGAACACTGAAGCTTTCTTT
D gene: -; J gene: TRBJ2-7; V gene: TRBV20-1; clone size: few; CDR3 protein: CSVTDTYEQYF; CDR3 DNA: TGCAGTGTGACAGATACCTACGAGCAGTACTTC
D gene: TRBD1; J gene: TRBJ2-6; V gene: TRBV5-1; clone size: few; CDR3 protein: CASSLTGAGANVLTF; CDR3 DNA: TGCGCCAGCAGCTTGACAGGGGCTGGGGCCAACGTCCTGACTTTC
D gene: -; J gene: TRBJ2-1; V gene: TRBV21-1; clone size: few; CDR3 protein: CASSKDYSSYNEQFF; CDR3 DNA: TGTGCCAGCAGCAAAGACTACAGCTCCTACAATGAGCAGTTCTTC
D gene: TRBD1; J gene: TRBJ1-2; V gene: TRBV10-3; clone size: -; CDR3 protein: CAISTTGGFGYGYTF; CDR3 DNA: TGTGCCATCAGTACCACAGGGGGCTTTGGCTATGGCTACACCTTC
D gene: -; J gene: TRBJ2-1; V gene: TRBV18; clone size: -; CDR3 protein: CASSPPGTRNEQFF; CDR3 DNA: TGTGCCAGCTCACCACCCGGGACCCGAAATGAGCAGTTCTTC
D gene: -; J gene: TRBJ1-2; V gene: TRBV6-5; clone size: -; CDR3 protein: CASSYNRDYGYTF; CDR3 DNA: TGTGCCAGCAGTTACAACAGGGACTATGGCTACACCTTC
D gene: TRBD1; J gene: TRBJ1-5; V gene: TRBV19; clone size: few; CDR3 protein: CASRQGYHSNQPQHF; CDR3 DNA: TGTGCCAGCAGACAGGGCTACCATAGCAATCAGCCCCAGCATTTT
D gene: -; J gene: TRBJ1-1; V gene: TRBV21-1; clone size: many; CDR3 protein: CASSKQDSVLDTEAFF; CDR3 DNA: TGTGCCAGCAGCAAACAGGATTCTGTGTTGGATACTGAAGCTTTCTTT
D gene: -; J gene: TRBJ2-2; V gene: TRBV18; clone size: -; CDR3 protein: CASSPGMSLLLGELFF; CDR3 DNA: TGTGCCAGCTCACCCGGGATGTCTCTTTTGCTCGGGGAGCTGTTTTTT
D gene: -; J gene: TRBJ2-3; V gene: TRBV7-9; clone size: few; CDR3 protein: CASSFGQYTDTQYF; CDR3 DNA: TGTGCCAGCAGCTTCGGTCAATACACAGATACGCAGTATTTT
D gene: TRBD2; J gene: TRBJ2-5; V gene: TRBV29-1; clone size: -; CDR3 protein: CSVGLRTSGNRAQYF; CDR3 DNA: TGCAGCGTTGGACTCCGGACTAGCGGGAACCGGGCCCAGTACTTC
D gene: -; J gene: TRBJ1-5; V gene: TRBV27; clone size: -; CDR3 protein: CASSTGAYQPQHF; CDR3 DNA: TGTGCCAGCAGTACCGGGGCCTATCAGCCCCAGCATTTT
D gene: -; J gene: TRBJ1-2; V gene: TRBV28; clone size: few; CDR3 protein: CASSLGGIYGYTF; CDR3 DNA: TGTGCCAGCAGTTTGGGGGGGATATATGGCTACACCTTC
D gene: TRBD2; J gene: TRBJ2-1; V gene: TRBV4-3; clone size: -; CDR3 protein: CASSQDKRLAYSYNEQFF; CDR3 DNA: TGCGCCAGCAGCCAAGATAAAAGACTAGCCTACTCCTACAATGAGCAGTTCTTC